The 2 T cell receptor beta chains given below trace back to one sample, sequenced in a study of blood T cell repertoires in COVID-19. Produced via immunoSEQ multiplex PCR; TCRdb's table is partial and in-frame only. The table lists under 400,000 clones, approximately 89% of them singletons. Sequencing input: peripheral blood. The receptors come from a woman aged 25 to 39 with COVID-19, enrolled during active disease.

This clone was picked up one time. The chain combines TRBV5-1 with TRBJ1-6; TRBD1 matches at 10 bases. This CDR3 has 14 residues. The junction had 4 bases not matched to a gene; V was cut back by 5 bases and J by 8 bases. Germline lookup yields CDR1 SGHRS and CDR2 YFSETQ. CDR3 residues: CASRGDRGYSPLHF. For the CDR3, the DNA is TGCGCCAGCAGGGGGGACAGGGGCTATTCACCCCTCCACTTT.

The V and J genes are TRBV6-5 and TRBJ2-2; weak D call: TRBD2 (6 bases). V lost 11 bases, J lost 2 bases, and 15 bases lay in between. Germline values: CDR1 MNHEY, CDR2 SVGAGI. The CDR3 totals 14 residues. CDR3 amino acids: CAGSGTSNTGELFF. The CDR3 DNA reads as TGTGCCGGTTCCGGGACTTCTAACACCGGGGAGCTGTTTTTT.